A selection of T cell receptor beta chains follows, all from one sample in a study of OX40 agonist ivuxolimab in advanced cancers. This table comes from immunoSEQ multiplex PCR, and its TCRdb copy is limited to in-frame clones, with some not included. Here the sample spans some 57,000 clones, approximately 77% being singletons. The material was CD4+ or CD8+ T cells sorted from blood, obtained in a trial of the OX40 agonist ivuxolimab. These receptors were taken from an adult with an advanced solid tumor such as melanoma, head and neck, liver or kidney cancer. The CDR3 runs from the conserved cysteine through the conserved F or W. A D gene is named only where the DNA matches it firmly. Clone size appears in some rows only: once, few, many, or a class for an expanded clone.

V: TRBV7-2; size: -; D: TRBD2; J: TRBJ2-1; CDR3: CASTNTGRDNEQFF; DNA: TGTGCCAGCACCAACACTGGGAGGGACAATGAGCAGTTCTTC
V: TRBV7-3; size: -; D: -; J: TRBJ1-1; CDR3: CASSRQPNTEAFF; DNA: TGTGCCAGCAGCCGCCAACCGAACACTGAAGCTTTCTTT
V: TRBV30; size: few; D: -; J: TRBJ2-5; CDR3: CAWSVTGLETQYF; DNA: TGTGCCTGGAGTGTAACGGGATTAGAGACCCAGTACTTC
V: TRBV11-2; size: -; D: -; J: TRBJ1-2; CDR3: CASSLDQDLIGGYTF; DNA: TGTGCCAGCAGCTTAGATCAGGACCTGATCGGTGGCTACACCTTC
V: TRBV7-2; size: -; D: -; J: TRBJ1-3; CDR3: CASSFSGFSGNTIYF; DNA: TGTGCCAGCAGCTTCTCAGGGTTCTCTGGAAACACCATATATTTT
V: TRBV4-1; size: -; D: TRBD2; J: TRBJ2-2; CDR3: CASSQGPLAGAGELFF; DNA: TGCGCCAGCAGCCAAGGCCCGCTAGCGGGAGCCGGGGAGCTGTTTTTT
V: TRBV9; size: -; D: -; J: TRBJ2-3; CDR3: CASTWTAGSTDTQYF; DNA: TGTGCCAGCACCTGGACGGCGGGGAGCACAGATACGCAGTATTTT
V: TRBV5-1; size: -; D: -; J: TRBJ2-2; CDR3: CASSKGVADTGELFF; DNA: TGCGCCAGCAGCAAAGGGGTGGCGGACACCGGGGAGCTGTTTTTT
V: TRBV6-1; size: -; D: TRBD1; J: TRBJ2-2; CDR3: CASRVDRAGTELFF; DNA: TGTGCCAGCAGGGTTGACAGGGCAGGGACGGAGCTGTTTTTT
V: TRBV5-1; size: -; D: TRBD2; J: TRBJ2-3; CDR3: CASSPLLAGGDTQYF; DNA: TGCGCCAGCAGCCCTTTACTAGCGGGAGGTGATACGCAGTATTTT
V: TRBV27; size: -; D: -; J: TRBJ2-6; CDR3: CASSLAPGSAGANVLTF; DNA: TGTGCCAGCAGTTTAGCCCCAGGGAGTGCTGGGGCCAACGTCCTGACTTTC
V: TRBV5-1; size: -; D: -; J: TRBJ1-5; CDR3: CASSLGQNQPQHF; DNA: TGCGCCAGCAGCTTGGGACAGAATCAGCCCCAGCATTTT
V: TRBV10-3; size: -; D: -; J: TRBJ2-3; CDR3: CAIRKGTGTGTDTQYF; DNA: TGTGCCATCAGGAAAGGGACCGGGACTGGCACAGATACGCAGTATTTT
V: TRBV7-9; size: -; D: TRBD2; J: TRBJ2-5; CDR3: CASSLRLAGPPQYF; DNA: TGTGCCAGCAGCTTAAGGCTAGCGGGCCCACCCCAGTACTTC
V: TRBV2; size: -; D: -; J: TRBJ2-1; CDR3: CASSREWGNEQFF; DNA: TGTGCCAGCAGCCGCGAGTGGGGCAATGAGCAGTTCTTC
V: TRBV19; size: -; D: -; J: TRBJ2-3; CDR3: CASSPLGDIGTDTQYF; DNA: TGTGCCAGTAGTCCCCTCGGCGACATCGGCACAGATACGCAGTATTTT
V: TRBV2; size: -; D: TRBD2; J: TRBJ2-5; CDR3: CASSVLAGVGETQYF; DNA: TGTGCCAGCAGTGTTCTAGCGGGAGTTGGGGAGACCCAGTACTTC
V: TRBV28; size: -; D: -; J: TRBJ2-5; CDR3: CASSLVLMTEGRRTQYF; DNA: TGTGCCAGCAGTTTAGTTCTAATGACAGAGGGTCGTAGGACCCAGTACTTC
V: TRBV4-3; size: -; D: -; J: TRBJ1-4; CDR3: CASSSQRQLFF; DNA: TGCGCCAGCAGCTCCCAGAGGCAACTGTTTTTT
V: TRBV10-3; size: -; D: -; J: TRBJ1-2; CDR3: CAISESTGRYTF; DNA: TGTGCCATCAGTGAGTCTACGGGCCGCTACACCTTC
V: TRBV7-2; size: -; D: TRBD1; J: TRBJ2-3; CDR3: CASSLTGDRRTDTQYF; DNA: TGTGCCAGCAGCTTAACTGGGGACAGACGCACAGATACGCAGTATTTT
V: TRBV19; size: -; D: -; J: TRBJ1-5; CDR3: CASSIGTAGQPQHF; DNA: TGTGCCAGTAGTATAGGGACAGCAGGGCAGCCCCAGCATTTT
V: TRBV7-2; size: -; D: -; J: TRBJ1-3; CDR3: CASSLGVAGNTIYF; DNA: TGTGCCAGCAGCTTAGGGGTTGCTGGAAACACCATATATTTT
V: TRBV7-8; size: -; D: -; J: TRBJ1-5; CDR3: CASSLYGQSNQPQHF; DNA: TGTGCCAGCAGCTTATATGGGCAGAGCAATCAGCCCCAGCATTTT
V: TRBV6-1; size: once; D: -; J: TRBJ1-1; CDR3: CASRDSQPRAFF; DNA: TGTGCCAGCAGGGACAGCCAGCCTAGGGCTTTCTTT
V: TRBV5-8; size: -; D: TRBD1; J: TRBJ1-3; CDR3: CASSLGQGPPGNTIYF; DNA: TGTGCCAGCAGCTTGGGACAGGGTCCCCCGGGAAACACCATATATTTT